This TCR beta chain was sequenced for a study of CD8 T cells in ankylosing spondylitis. The CDR3 covers 16 residues. Per germline, CDR1 SGHDT and CDR2 YYEEEE. Unmatched junction bases numbered 3, after V lost 1 base and J lost 0 bases. This clonotype has only a few counts. Its specificity is not known. A single record per CDR3 protein comes from TCRdb applying MiXCR to the 5' RACE reads. The sample comprises about 240,000 distinct CDR3 sequences, 8.6% of which are singletons, and approximately 7% rests with the top ten. Whole-study results and caveats: Some of the motif variants had earlier been found in reactive arthritis patients' fluid and blood.

The source of this sequence is a male donor with ankylosing spondylitis or in good health (not recorded which). The specimen sequenced was blood, either unsorted or a sorted T cell fraction (not recorded which). This chain joins TRBV5-6 and TRBJ2-1; 8 positions agree with TRBD2. CDR3 bases: TGTGCCAGCAGCTTGCAGCGGGGGAGCTCCTACAATGAGCAGTTCTTC. This codes for CASSLQRGSSYNEQFF.